The 13 T cell receptor beta chains listed next were all sequenced from one sample in a study of human T cells and chemical hapten exposure. TCRdb re-analysed the RACE reads in MiXCR, keeping a single row per CDR3 protein. The sample records 380,000 or so distinct CDR3 sequences, about 5% being singletons. Time point defined: pre-sensitization, week 0. This sample's treatment: therapeutic diphenylcyclopropenone sensitization with weekly scalp DPC. Sequencing used whole blood, obtained in connection with sensitization to the hapten diphenylcyclopropenone (DPC). All receptors come from a young woman with alopecia areata. Some clones in this sample may be carry-over from other donors' samples.

This clonotype was counted many times. The J gene is TRBJ2-1, the V gene TRBV6-1; no clear D gene. The V and J ends lost 2 bases and 8 bases respectively, with 10 bases between them. This CDR3 has 13 residues. Looked up from germline, CDR1 is MNHNS and CDR2 is SASEGT. The CDR3 spells CASSELERHEQFF. Written as DNA, the CDR3 is TGTGCCAGCAGTGAACTGGAACGCCATGAGCAGTTCTTC.

Ten or more counts support this clonotype. This rearrangement joins TRBV2 to TRBJ2-3; 13 nucleotides match TRBD2. This CDR3 comprises 16 residues. CDR1 is SNHLY, CDR2 FYNNEI, per germline. J lost 0 bases, V lost 9 bases, and 6 bases had no gene match. Here the CDR3 reads CARQTSGGPSTDTQYF. The CDR3 nucleotides are TGTGCCAGACAGACTAGCGGGGGGCCTAGCACAGATACGCAGTATTTT.

The table lists this clonotype with many counts. The rearrangement uses TRBV29-1 and TRBJ2-5; D unclear. This CDR3 region has 13 residues. Trimming left V 3 bases short and J 2 bases short, with 10 bases between. Germline values: CDR1 SQVTM, CDR2 ANQGSEA. The CDR3 loop is CSVDKSEQETQYF. The CDR3 nucleotides read TGCAGCGTTGACAAGTCAGAACAAGAGACCCAGTACTTC.

This clonotype was counted a few times. The rearrangement uses TRBV18 and TRBJ2-3; 10 positions match TRBD1. CDR1 and CDR2 (germline): KGHSH, LQKENI. CDR3 length: 18 residues. The V gene end was trimmed by 4 bases and the J gene end by 2 bases; junction bases not matched to a gene: 12. Here the CDR3 reads CASSHLLDRGPSTDTQYF. CDR3 DNA: TGTGCCAGCTCACATCTCCTTGACAGGGGGCCTTCCACAGATACGCAGTATTTT.

The rearrangement links TRBV9 to TRBJ2-7; 10 positions match TRBD2. This CDR3 region has 15 residues. The germline gives CDR1 SGDLS, CDR2 YYNGEE. J lost 4 bases, V lost 3 bases, and 7 bases had no gene match. CDR3 sequence reads: CASSATSGDRYEQYF. The DNA for the CDR3 is TGTGCCAGCAGCGCAACTAGCGGGGACCGATACGAGCAGTACTTC.

This clonotype appeared many times. Written as DNA, the CDR3 is TGTGCCAGCAGTTACGCGGGCACTGAAGCTTTCTTT. It codes for CASSYAGTEAFF. The V and J genes are TRBV6-5 and TRBJ1-1; D gene ambiguous. Trimming stripped 2 bases from V and 4 bases from J, with 5 bases between. The CDR3 sequence is 12 residues long. Germline CDR1 is MNHEY and CDR2 is SVGAGI.

This clonotype was recorded many times. The chain joins TRBV29-1 to TRBJ2-7; the match to TRBD1 covers 7 bases. V was clipped by 3 bases and J by 4 bases; unmatched bases: 3. This CDR3 comprises 12 residues. Looked up from germline, CDR1 is SQVTM and CDR2 is ANQGSEA. In DNA form, the CDR3 reads TGCAGCGTTGACGGCAGGGGGTACGAGCAGTACTTC. Amino acid sequence: CSVDGRGYEQYF.

The CDR3 bases are TGTGCCAGCAGCTTAGGACGGACCTCAGGGGATGAAGCTTTCTTT. Protein: CASSLGRTSGDEAFF. The chain is built from TRBV7-9 and TRBJ1-1; tentatively, D is TRBD1 (6 bases). Deletions cut 1 base from V and 7 bases from J, with 16 bases between. The CDR3 runs 15 residues. Germline V gene sequence: CDR1 SEHNR, CDR2 FQNEAQ (reference sequence). Based on the CDR3 plus reference TRBV7-9 and TRBJ1-1, the full variable domain is DTGVSQNPRHKITKRGQNVTFRCDPISEHNRLYWYRQTLGQGPEFLTYFQNEAQLEKSRLLSDRFSAERPKGSFSTLEIQRTEQGDSAMYLCASSLGRTSGDEAFFGQGTRLTVV.

This clonotype was counted ten times or more. At one boundary the junction diverges from the germline segment, which might be a read error. The chain is built from TRBV3-1 and TRBJ2-5; D gene unclear. Looked up from germline, CDR1 is LGHDT and CDR2 is YNNKEL (reference sequence). There are 12 residues in the CDR3. CDR3 bases: TGTGCCAGCAACCAAGATGTAGAGACCCAGTACTTC. It codes for CASNQDVETQYF.

This clonotype was seen a few times. The rearrangement uses TRBV12-3 or TRBV12-4 and TRBJ1-3; a weak D match, TRBD1 (5 bases). This CDR3 comprises 15 residues. V dropped 6 bases and J dropped 0 bases, with 12 bases sitting between them. CDR3 DNA sequence: TGTGCCAGCAGCCATGGGACGGTCTCTGGAAACACCATATATTTT. Translating it yields CASSHGTVSGNTIYF.

The chain recombines TRBV7-9 with TRBJ2-6, with TRBD1 as a possible D gene (5 bases). Germline V gives CDR1 SEHNR, CDR2 FQNEAQ (reference sequence). The germline V and J ends were trimmed by 1 base and 0 bases, with 10 bases remaining between them. The CDR3 extends over 17 amino acids. This CDR3 reads CASSLVQGYSGANVLTF. In DNA form, the CDR3 reads TGTGCCAGCAGCTTAGTTCAGGGTTACTCTGGGGCCAACGTCCTGACTTTC.

This clonotype came up a few times. The rearrangement joins TRBV27 to TRBJ1-4; D is unresolved. Germline V gene lookup returns CDR1 MNHEY and CDR2 SMNVEV (reference sequence). The CDR3 consists of 15 residues. V lost 6 bases to trimming and J lost 5 bases, with 16 bases between them. This CDR3 reads CASSQKRVRNEKLFF. For the CDR3, the DNA is TGTGCCAGCAGCCAAAAAAGAGTTCGAAATGAAAAACTGTTTTTT.

The sample holds many counts of this clonotype. The rearrangement links TRBV10-3 to TRBJ2-2; the D is unclear. Trimming pared 3 bases from V and 4 bases from J, leaving 6 bases between. Germline V lookup: CDR1 ENHRY, CDR2 SYGVKD. CDR3 length: 13 amino acids. The CDR3 DNA follows: TGTGCCATCAGTGACCTGGGCACCGGGGAGCTGTTTTTT. It is translated as CAISDLGTGELFF.